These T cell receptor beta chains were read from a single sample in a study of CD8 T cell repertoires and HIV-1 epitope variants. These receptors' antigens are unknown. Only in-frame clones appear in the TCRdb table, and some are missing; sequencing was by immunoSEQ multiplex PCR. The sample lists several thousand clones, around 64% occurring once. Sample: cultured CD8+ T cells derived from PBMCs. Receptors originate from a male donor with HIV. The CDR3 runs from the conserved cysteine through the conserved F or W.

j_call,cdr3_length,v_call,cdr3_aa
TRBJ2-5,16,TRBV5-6,CASSLFPTSGEETQYF
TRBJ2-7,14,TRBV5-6,CASSQGQGSYEQYF
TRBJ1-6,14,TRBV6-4,CASSPGRDRSPLHF
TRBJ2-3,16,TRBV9,CASSGQGAISTDTQYF
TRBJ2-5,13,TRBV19,CASSMRNQETQYF
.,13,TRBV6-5,CASTRTGTGEQYF
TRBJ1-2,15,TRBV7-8,CASSSLDINGVGYTF
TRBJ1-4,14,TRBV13,CASSAGQTYEKLFF
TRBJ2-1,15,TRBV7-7,CASSPGQLSYNEQFF
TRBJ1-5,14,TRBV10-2,CASSEGWEGQPQHF
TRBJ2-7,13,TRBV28,CASSPTLAYEQYF
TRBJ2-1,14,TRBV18,CASSPVRGNNEQFF
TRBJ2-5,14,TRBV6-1,CASSLLDSKETQYF
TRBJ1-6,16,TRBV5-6,CASSSGQGAYNSPLHF
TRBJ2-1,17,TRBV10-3,CAISESTAGGSYNEQFF
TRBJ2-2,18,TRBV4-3,CASSQDGGTGDITGELFF
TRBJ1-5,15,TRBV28,CASSPRLGVNQPQHF
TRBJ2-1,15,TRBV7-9,CASSPRREVHNEQFF
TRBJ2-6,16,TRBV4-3,CASSQDWISGANVLTF
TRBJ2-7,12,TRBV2,CVPGQGYYEQYF
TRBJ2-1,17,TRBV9,CASNNRVDRRSYNEQFF
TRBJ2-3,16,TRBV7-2,CASSPVSSASTDTQYF
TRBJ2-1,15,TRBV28,CASRRTGVAYNEQFF
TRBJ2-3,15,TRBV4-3,CASSQDRSSQDTQYF
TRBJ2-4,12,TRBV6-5,CASRNTGQSWYF
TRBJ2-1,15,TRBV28,CASSIGTSLYNEQFF